One and the same sample provided the 17 T cell receptor beta chains below, sequenced in a study of T cells after yellow fever vaccination. Via MiXCR, TCRdb re-called the 5' RACE reads, giving one row per CDR3 protein. The profile shows over 250,000 distinct CDR3 sequences, about 4% of them singletons. The sample consisted of PBMCs, taken 5 days after the yellow fever booster vaccination. The receptor set was obtained from a man aged 18 to 35 who received the YFV17D yellow fever vaccine.

This clonotype was detected many times. This chain links TRBV15 with TRBJ2-7; the match to TRBD1 covers 10 bases. In germline, CDR1 is LNHNV, CDR2 YYDKDF (reference sequence). The CDR3 has 14 amino acids. V dropped 5 bases and J dropped 2; count of bases not matched to a gene: 3. The CDR3: CATSRDRGAYEQYV. CDR3 bases: TGTGCCACCAGCCGGGACAGGGGAGCCTACGAGCAGTACGTC.

The gene calls are TRBV12-3 or TRBV12-4 and TRBJ2-3, with 9 positions matching TRBD2. CDR3 length equals 20 residues. J was trimmed by 8 bases and V by 4 bases; bases with no gene match: 25. Here the CDR3 reads CASSSAGGVFMPTDLGTQYF. In DNA, the CDR3 is TGTGCCAGCAGTTCCGCGGGAGGGGTATTTATGCCCACAGATCTAGGTACGCAGTATTTT.

There are a few counts of this clonotype. This sequence joins TRBV29-1 and TRBJ1-4; D is unresolved. In germline, CDR1 is SQVTM, CDR2 ANQGSEA. Deletions cut 7 bases from V and 10 bases from J, with 13 bases between. CDR3 length: 11 residues. The CDR3 reads CSGIILGKLFF. CDR3 bases: TGCAGCGGAATCATTTTGGGAAAACTGTTTTTT.

This clonotype was observed a few times. J is TRBJ2-1 and V is TRBV7-9; TRBD2 matches 11 bases. The CDR3 has 20 residues. Germline lookup yields CDR1 SEHNR and CDR2 FQNEAQ (reference sequence). V was pared by 0 bases and J by 0 bases, with 10 bases of the junction left unmatched. CDR3 DNA sequence: TGTGCCAGCAGCTTAGCCGGTGCTAGCGGGGGGACGAGCTCCTACAATGAGCAGTTCTTC. Its translation is CASSLAGASGGTSSYNEQFF.

A few counts support this clonotype. This chain connects TRBV4-2 to TRBJ1-6; a weak D match, TRBD1 (6 bases). The V gene lost 3 bases and the J gene lost 9 bases, with 18 bases spanning the gap. Germline V CDR1 and CDR2: LGHNA, YNFKEQ. The CDR3 consists of 16 residues. The CDR3 sequence: CASSQVNRDVSSPLHF. The CDR3, as DNA: TGTGCCAGCAGCCAGGTAAACAGGGATGTCAGTTCACCCCTCCACTTT.

The rearrangement links TRBV3-1 to TRBJ1-5; D possibly corresponds to TRBD1 (6 bases). CDR1 and CDR2 from the germline V gene are LGHDT and YNNKEL (reference sequence). Between the trimmed V and J ends, which lost 3 bases and 3 bases, there was a span of 9 bases. This CDR3 is built from 14 residues. CDR3 nucleotide sequence: TGTGCCAGCAGCCACGGACAGCCCAATCAGCCCCAGCATTTT. Translating gives CASSHGQPNQPQHF.

The rearrangement links TRBV19 to TRBJ1-1, with 7 bases identical to TRBD1. With V trimmed by 7 bases and J by 4 bases, 12 bases remained unmatched. This CDR3 is 15 amino acids long. CDR1 LNHDA and CDR2 SQIVND come from the germline V gene (reference sequence). The CDR3: CASTEIRQGATEAFF. The CDR3 coding sequence is TGTGCCAGTACGGAGATCCGACAGGGAGCCACTGAAGCTTTCTTT.

This clonotype showed up many times. The chain combines TRBV29-1 with TRBJ1-2, with D tentatively TRBD1 (6 bases). Trimming removed 7 bases from V and 4 bases from J, with 19 bases in between. Germline V gene sequence: CDR1 SQVTM, CDR2 ANQGSEA. This CDR3 has 14 residues. In DNA, the CDR3 is TGCAGCGCCGCGCGCGACGCGGGGGCCTATGGCTACACCTTC. It is translated as CSAARDAGAYGYTF.

Many counts were recorded for this clonotype. The chain uses TRBV27 and TRBJ2-7, with D perhaps TRBD1 (5 bases). V lost 0 bases to trimming and J lost 2 bases, with 17 bases between them. CDR3 length: 17 residues. CDR1 is MNHEY, CDR2 SMNVEV, per germline (reference sequence). The CDR3, as DNA: TGTGCCAGCAGTTTATCGATTCCAGGGTTGGGGACCTACGAGCAGTACTTC. It translates to CASSLSIPGLGTYEQYF.

This clonotype has a count of ten or more. The genes are TRBV7-3 and TRBJ2-5; 8 bases map to TRBD2. Germline CDR1 and CDR2: SGHTA and FQGTGA. This CDR3 region has 17 residues. The V and J ends lost 1 base and 5 bases, in that order; junction bases with no gene match: 12. The CDR3 protein is CASSLRGLGDSPETQYF. The CDR3 DNA reads TGTGCCAGCAGCTTAAGGGGACTAGGAGATAGTCCGGAGACCCAGTACTTC.

The chain couples TRBV4-3 to TRBJ1-2; D may be TRBD1 (5 bases). The V and J ends lost 0 bases and 5 bases respectively, with 13 bases between them. CDR1 and CDR2 from the germline V gene are LGHNA and YSLEER. The CDR3 covers 15 residues. In nucleotides, the CDR3 is TGCGCCAGCAGCCAAGAGGAGGGGACGCCGTATGGCTACACCTTC. Its protein is CASSQEEGTPYGYTF.

This clonotype was counted a few times. V and J are TRBV7-6 and TRBJ2-5, with 10 bases matching TRBD2. Germline values: CDR1 SGHVS, CDR2 FNYEAQ. The J segment lost 1 base and the V segment lost 2 bases, leaving 4 bases of the junction unmatched. The CDR3 has 16 residues. The CDR3 coding sequence is TGTGCCAGCAGCTTAATATCTAGCGGGGGCCAAGAGACCCAGTACTTC. Encoded protein: CASSLISSGGQETQYF.

Concerning this clonotype itself: This is likely a read error, given that the CDR3 carries no conserved phenylalanine or tryptophan at its end. The DNA is left out, because the CDR3 cannot be placed on it with certainty; the CDR3 is given as TCRdb lists it. The V and J genes are TRBV20-1 and TRBJ1-1. The CDR3 is 10 residues long, counting both termini. Germline V gene data show CDR1 as DFQATT and CDR2 as SNEGSKA (reference sequence). The CDR3 reads CSVWRPALEY.

The chain employs TRBV5-1 and TRBJ1-4; D unclear. V was trimmed by 0 bases and J by 14 bases, leaving 14 bases between them. Germline V gives CDR1 SGHRS, CDR2 YFSETQ. The CDR3 loop spans 13 amino acids. The CDR3 DNA sequence: TGCGCCAGCAGCTTGGCGGCCGGGGATCAGCTGTTTTTT. Protein: CASSLAAGDQLFF.

The gene calls are TRBV4-1 and TRBJ2-2; 9 nucleotides align to TRBD1. The J segment lost 2 bases and the V segment lost 8 bases, leaving 6 bases of the junction unmatched. Germline V lookup: CDR1 MGHRA, CDR2 YSYEKL. The CDR3 length is 15 residues. CDR3 bases: TGCGCCAGCGGAGACAGGGGGATAAACACCGGGGAGCTGTTTTTT. It yields the protein CASGDRGINTGELFF.

This clonotype occurred many times. The V call is TRBV20-1, the J call TRBJ2-5; the D is unclear. The CDR3 runs to 12 residues. The V end lost 4 bases, the J end lost 0 bases, and 6 bases lay between the germline ends. Germline V gives CDR1 DFQATT, CDR2 SNEGSKA (reference sequence). The CDR3 sequence is CSAMADQETQYF. CDR3 DNA sequence: TGCAGTGCTATGGCGGACCAAGAGACCCAGTACTTC.

V gene TRBV20-1 combines with J gene TRBJ1-5, with unresolved D. Looked up from germline, CDR1 is DFQATT and CDR2 is SNEGSKA (reference sequence). Trimming removed 3 bases from V and 2 bases from J, with 11 bases in between. This CDR3 is 14 amino acids long. This CDR3 is CSASLGMRNQPQHF. The CDR3 DNA reads TGCAGTGCTAGTTTGGGGATGCGCAATCAGCCCCAGCATTTT.